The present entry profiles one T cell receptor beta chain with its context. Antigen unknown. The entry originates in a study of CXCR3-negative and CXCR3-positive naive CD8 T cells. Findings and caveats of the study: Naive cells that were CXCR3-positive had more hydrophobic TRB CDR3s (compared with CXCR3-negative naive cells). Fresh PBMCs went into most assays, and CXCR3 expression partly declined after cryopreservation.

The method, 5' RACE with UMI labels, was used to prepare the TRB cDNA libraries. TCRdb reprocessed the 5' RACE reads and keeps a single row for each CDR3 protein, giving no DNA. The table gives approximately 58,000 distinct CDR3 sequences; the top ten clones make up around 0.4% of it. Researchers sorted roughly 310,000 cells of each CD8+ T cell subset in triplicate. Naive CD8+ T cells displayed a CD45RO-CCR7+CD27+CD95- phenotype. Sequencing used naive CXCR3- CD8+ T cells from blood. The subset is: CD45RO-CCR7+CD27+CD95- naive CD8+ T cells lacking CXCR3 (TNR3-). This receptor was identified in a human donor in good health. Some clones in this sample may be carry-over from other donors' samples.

The CDR3 loop reads CASSPRGAQETQYF. V gene TRBV23-1 combines with J gene TRBJ2-5; without DNA, the TCRdb call of TRBD1 cannot be checked. TRBV23-1 is given ORF status, its function remaining uncertain. The CDR3 contains 14 residues.